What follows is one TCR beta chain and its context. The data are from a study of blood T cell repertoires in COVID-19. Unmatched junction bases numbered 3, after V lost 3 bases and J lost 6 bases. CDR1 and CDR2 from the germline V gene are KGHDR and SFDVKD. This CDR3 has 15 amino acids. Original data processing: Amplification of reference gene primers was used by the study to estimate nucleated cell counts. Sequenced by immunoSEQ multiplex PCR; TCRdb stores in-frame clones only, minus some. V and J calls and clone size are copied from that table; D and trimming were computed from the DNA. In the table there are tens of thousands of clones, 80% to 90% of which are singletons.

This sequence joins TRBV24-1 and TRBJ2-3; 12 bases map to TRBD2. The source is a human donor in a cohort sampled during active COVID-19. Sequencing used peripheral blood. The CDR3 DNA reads TGTGCCACCAGTGATGCTAGCGGGGGGGCCGATACGCAGTATTTT. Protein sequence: CATSDASGGADTQYF.